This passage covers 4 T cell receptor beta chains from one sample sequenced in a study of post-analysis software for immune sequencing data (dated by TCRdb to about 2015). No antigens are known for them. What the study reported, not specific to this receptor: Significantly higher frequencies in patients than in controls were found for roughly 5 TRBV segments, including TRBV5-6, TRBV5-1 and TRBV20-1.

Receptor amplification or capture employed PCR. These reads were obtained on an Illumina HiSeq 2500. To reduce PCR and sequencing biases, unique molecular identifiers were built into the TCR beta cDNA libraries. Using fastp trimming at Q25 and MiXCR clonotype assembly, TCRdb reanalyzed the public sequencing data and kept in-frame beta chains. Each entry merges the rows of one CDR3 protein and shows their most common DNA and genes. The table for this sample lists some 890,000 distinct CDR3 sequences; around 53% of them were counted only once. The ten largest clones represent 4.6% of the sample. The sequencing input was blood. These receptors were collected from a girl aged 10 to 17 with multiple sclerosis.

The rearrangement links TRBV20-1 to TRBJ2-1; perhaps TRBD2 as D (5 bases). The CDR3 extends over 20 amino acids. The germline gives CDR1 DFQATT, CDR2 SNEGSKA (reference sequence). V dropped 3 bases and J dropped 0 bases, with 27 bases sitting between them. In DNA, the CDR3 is TGCAGTGCTAGTTTCTTCAGGCCGTCGAGAGGACTGTCCTCCTACAATGAGCAGTTCTTC. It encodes CSASFFRPSRGLSSYNEQFF.

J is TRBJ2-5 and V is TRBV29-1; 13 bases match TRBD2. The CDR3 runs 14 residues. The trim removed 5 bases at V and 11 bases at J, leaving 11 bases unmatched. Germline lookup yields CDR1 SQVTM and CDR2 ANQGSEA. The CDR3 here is CSVRTSGSHNEQYF. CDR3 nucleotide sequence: TGCAGCGTTCGGACTAGCGGGAGCCACAATGAGCAGTACTTC.

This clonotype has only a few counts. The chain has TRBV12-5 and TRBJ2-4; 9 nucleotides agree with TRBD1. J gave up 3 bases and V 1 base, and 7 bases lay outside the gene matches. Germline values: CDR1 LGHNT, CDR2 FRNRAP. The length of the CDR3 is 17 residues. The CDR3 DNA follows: TGTGCTAGTGGTTTGGATGGACAGGGGATGGTCAAAAACATTCAGTACTTC. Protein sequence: CASGLDGQGMVKNIQYF.

The CDR3 sequence is CASSSQVYEQFF. CDR3 nucleotide sequence: TGTGCCAGCAGCTCCCAGGTTTATGAGCAGTTCTTC. The genes are TRBV5-5 and TRBJ2-1, with D unresolved. V was clipped by 3 bases and J by 8 bases, with 9 bases between them. The CDR3 is 12 amino acids. The germline V gene has CDR1 SGHKS and CDR2 YYEKEE (reference sequence). The complete variable domain, with remaining parts taken from reference TRBV5-5 and TRBJ2-1, reads DAGVTQSPTHLIKTRGQQVTLRCSPISGHKSVSWYQQVLGQGPQFIFQYYEKEERGRGNFPDRFSARQFPNYSSELNVNALLLGDSALYLCASSSQVYEQFFGPGTRLTVL.